Sequencing of this TCR beta chain was carried out in a study of T-cell memory formation after mild COVID-19. Study-wide findings and caveats: Among clones contracting day 15 to 85, CD4/CD8 was balanced, whereas later expanders leaned CD4+. Mostly located in CM and EM were contracting CD4+ clones, with contracting CD8+ clones located in EMRA.

CDR1 and CDR2 from the germline V gene are SGHKS and YYEKEE (reference sequence). The CDR3 runs to 13 residues. Losses at the gene ends were 2 bases for V and 6 bases for J; bases not matched to a gene: 4. 5'RACE primed at constant segments yielded TCR alpha and TCR beta cDNA libraries bearing sample barcodes and UMIs. MiXCR was run by TCRdb on the 5' RACE reads, yielding one entry per CDR3 protein. The sample holds around 420,000 distinct CDR3 sequences, 24% seen once. In this sample, this clonotype turned up once. As yet, its antigen is unknown. The V and J genes are TRBV5-5 and TRBJ1-1, with 7 bases aligning to TRBD1. The sequencing input was PBMCs or a T cell subset sorted from them (not recorded which). This receptor was taken from an adult woman who had mild COVID-19 (a few samples of this study predate the infection). Cell type and time point are not known. Here the CDR3 reads CASSFYRGSEAFF. In DNA form, the CDR3 reads TGTGCCAGCAGCTTTTACAGGGGATCTGAAGCTTTCTTT.